What follows are 17 T cell receptor beta chains derived from one specimen sequenced in a study of blood T cell repertoires in COVID-19. The table came from immunoSEQ multiplex PCR; TCRdb's copy has only in-frame clones and leaves some out. The table lists about 340,000 clones, more than 85% of them singletons. The sample was PBMCs or T cells enriched from blood (not recorded which). The receptor source for this set is a woman aged 30 to 39 who had recovered from COVID-19.

This clone has just one count. The V gene is TRBV3-1 (or the pseudogene TRBV3-2), the J gene TRBJ1-6; 9 nucleotides align to TRBD1. Germline-derived CDR1 and CDR2 are LGHDT and YNNKEL (reference sequence). J gave up 10 bases and V 4 bases, and 5 bases lay outside the gene matches. The CDR3 length is 14 residues. The CDR3 DNA follows: TGTGCCAGCAGCCGCGGGACAGGGCGGTCACCCCTCCACTTT. Protein product: CASSRGTGRSPLHF.

The chain employs TRBV6-2 or TRBV6-3 and TRBJ2-3; D call uncertain. Germline V gene sequence: CDR1 MNHEY, CDR2 SVGEGT. Trimming took off 2 bases at V and 0 bases at J, with 9 bases between the two ends. The length of the CDR3 is 15 residues. The DNA for the CDR3 is TGTGCCAGCAGTTACGGTCTTACAAGCACAGATACGCAGTATTTT. It yields the protein CASSYGLTSTDTQYF.

The rearrangement joins TRBV6-5 to TRBJ1-2; 10 nucleotides line up with TRBD1. Germline CDR1 MNHEY, CDR2 SVGAGI. Germline trimming cut 5 bases from V and 6 bases from J; bases unmatched to any gene: 9. The CDR3 extends over 15 amino acids. CDR3 in amino acids: CASSQDRGEVDGYTF. Here the CDR3 DNA reads TGTGCCAGCAGTCAGGACAGGGGGGAGGTGGATGGCTACACCTTC.

V gene TRBV5-1 combines with J gene TRBJ1-5, with a possible D match to TRBD1 (5 bases). The CDR3 covers 15 residues. Germline V gene sequence: CDR1 SGHRS, CDR2 YFSETQ. V dropped 0 bases and J dropped 7 bases, with 14 bases sitting between them. CDR3: CASSLDGARGQPQHF. CDR3 nucleotides: TGCGCCAGCAGCTTGGATGGGGCGCGGGGCCAGCCCCAGCATTTT.

The chain joins TRBV7-3 to TRBJ2-1; 11 bases match TRBD1. V shed 5 bases and J 4 bases; nucleotides not matched to a gene: 7. The germline gives CDR1 SGHTA, CDR2 FQGTGA. CDR3 length: 16 residues. The DNA for the CDR3 is TGTGCCAGCAGCCGGACCGGGACAGGGGGATACAATGAGCAGTTCTTC. Protein sequence: CASSRTGTGGYNEQFF. The full variable domain, rest sourced from reference TRBV7-3 and TRBJ2-1, is GAGVSQTPSNKVTEKGKYVELRCDPISGHTALYWYRQSLGQGPEFLIYFQGTGAADDSGLPNDRFFAVRPEGSVSTLKIQRTERGDSAVYLCASSRTGTGGYNEQFFGPGTRLTVL.

The genes are TRBV6-6 and TRBJ2-3; 8 bases fit TRBD2. Trimming cost V 5 bases and J 2 bases; bases outside gene matches: 12. This CDR3 comprises 17 residues. Germline assignment: CDR1 MNHNY and CDR2 SVGAGI (reference sequence). The CDR3 spells CASSLSGAQTFTDTQYF. CDR3 sequence (DNA): TGTGCCAGCAGTCTTAGCGGGGCCCAGACCTTCACAGATACGCAGTATTTT.

V is TRBV28 and J is TRBJ1-4; 8 bases align to TRBD1. The germline gives CDR1 MDHEN, CDR2 SYDVKM. There are 15 residues in the CDR3. V was pared by 5 bases and J by 3 bases, with 5 bases of the junction left unmatched. This CDR3 reads CASSLSGGPNEKLFF. The CDR3 DNA is TGTGCCAGCAGTCTCTCAGGGGGCCCTAATGAAAAACTGTTTTTT. Together with reference TRBV28 and TRBJ1-4, the CDR3 gives the full variable domain: DVKVTQSSRYLVKRTGEKVFLECVQDMDHENMFWYRQDPGLGLRLIYFSYDVKMKEKGDIPEGYSVSREKKERFSLILESASTNQTSMYLCASSLSGGPNEKLFFGSGTQLSVL.

The rearrangement uses TRBV6-5 and TRBJ2-7; tentatively, D is TRBD2 (5 bases). The CDR3 runs 15 residues. V lost 0 bases and J lost 3, with 12 bases in between. CDR1 MNHEY and CDR2 SVGAGI come from the germline V gene. CDR3 nucleotides: TGTGCCAGCAGTTACTCGTATGGACTTAACTACGAGCAGTACTTC. This translates into CASSYSYGLNYEQYF.

This chain connects TRBV9 to TRBJ2-1; D unclear. The CDR3 length is 16 residues. Looked up from germline, CDR1 is SGDLS and CDR2 is YYNGEE. Trimming took off 2 bases at V and 0 bases at J, with 12 bases between the two ends. The chain's CDR3 is CASSVLWHYSYNEQFF. CDR3 nucleotides: TGTGCCAGCAGCGTGTTATGGCACTACTCCTACAATGAGCAGTTCTTC.

The V gene is TRBV5-6, the J gene TRBJ1-6; 9 bases map to TRBD1. The trim removed 6 bases at V and 9 bases at J, leaving 7 bases unmatched. Germline V CDR1 and CDR2: SGHDT, YYEEEE. This CDR3 spans 14 amino acids. The CDR3 region has the DNA TGTGCCAGCAACCTACAGGGGGCCGGTTCACCCCTCCACTTT. Translating it yields CASNLQGAGSPLHF.

The rearrangement links TRBV20-1 to TRBJ1-1, with a tentative D call TRBD1 (6 bases). The CDR3 runs 11 residues. Germline lookup yields CDR1 DFQATT and CDR2 SNEGSKA (reference sequence). The CDR3 sequence: CRGASGHEAFF. The CDR3 bases are TGCAGGGGGGCGTCAGGGCATGAAGCTTTCTTT.

This clone has more than one count but fewer than ten. This CDR3 is CASSIRGIGTGELFF. Written as DNA, the CDR3 is TGTGCCAGTAGTATAAGGGGAATCGGCACCGGGGAGCTGTTTTTT. The V gene is TRBV19, the J gene TRBJ2-2, with D possibly being TRBD1 (5 bases). V gave up 2 bases and J gave up 4 bases, with 11 bases separating them. The CDR3 is 15 amino acids. Germline CDR1 reads LNHDA; CDR2 reads SQIVND (reference sequence).

The rearrangement joins TRBV18 to TRBJ2-1, with 11 nucleotides matching TRBD2. V was pared by 0 bases and J by 8 bases, with 9 bases of the junction left unmatched. The CDR3 contains 17 residues. The germline CDR1 and CDR2 sequences are KGHSH and LQKENI. CDR3 amino acids: CASSPPGTSGLADEQFF. The CDR3 bases are TGTGCCAGCTCACCACCGGGGACTAGCGGTCTGGCAGATGAGCAGTTCTTC.

The chain employs TRBV5-1 and TRBJ1-3; the match to TRBD1 covers 9 bases. The CDR3 totals 16 residues. In germline, CDR1 is SGHRS, CDR2 YFSETQ. After removal of 4 bases from V and 0 bases from J, the junction contained 5 bases not matched to a gene. DNA of the CDR3: TGCGCCAGCAGCATACAGGGGGCGAGCTCTGGAAACACCATATATTTT. It codes for CASSIQGASSGNTIYF.

V usage is TRBV19 and J usage is TRBJ1-3; TRBD1 matches 7 bases. This CDR3 region has 16 residues. Germline CDR1 LNHDA, CDR2 SQIVND (reference sequence). Trimming cost V 4 bases and J 3 bases; bases outside gene matches: 9. CDR3 coding DNA: TGTGCCAGTAGTACCGACAGGGTGGCGGTTGGAAACACCATATATTTT. Translated: CASSTDRVAVGNTIYF.

The chain uses TRBV21-1 and TRBJ1-5. TRBV21-1 counts as a pseudogene. There are 18 residues in the CDR3. The CDR3 loop reads CASSKVGSEGKGNQPQHF. The DNA for the CDR3 is TGTGCCAGCAGCAAAGTCGGGTCGGAGGGGAAGGGGAATCAGCCCCAGCATTTT.

The genes are TRBV29-1 and TRBJ2-7, with D possibly TRBD1 on 5 matching bases. Germline-derived CDR1 and CDR2 are SQVTM and ANQGSEA. CDR3 length: 14 residues. Trimming left V 4 bases short and J 2 bases short, with 15 bases between. CDR3 residues: CSVGHVRATYEQYF. The CDR3 bases are TGCAGCGTTGGTCATGTCAGGGCCACCTACGAGCAGTACTTC.